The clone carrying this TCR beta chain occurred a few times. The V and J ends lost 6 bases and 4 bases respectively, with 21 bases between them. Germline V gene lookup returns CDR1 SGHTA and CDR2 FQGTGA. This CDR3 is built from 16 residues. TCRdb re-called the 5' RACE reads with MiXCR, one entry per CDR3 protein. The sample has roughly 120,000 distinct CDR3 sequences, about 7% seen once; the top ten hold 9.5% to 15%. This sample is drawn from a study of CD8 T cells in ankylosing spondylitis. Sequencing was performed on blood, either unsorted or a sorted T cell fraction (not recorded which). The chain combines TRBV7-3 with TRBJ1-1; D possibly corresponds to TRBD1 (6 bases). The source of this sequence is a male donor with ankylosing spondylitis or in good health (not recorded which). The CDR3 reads CASSPTPLTRGTEAFF. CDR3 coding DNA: TGTGCCAGCAGTCCAACCCCCTTAACCAGGGGCACTGAAGCTTTCTTT.